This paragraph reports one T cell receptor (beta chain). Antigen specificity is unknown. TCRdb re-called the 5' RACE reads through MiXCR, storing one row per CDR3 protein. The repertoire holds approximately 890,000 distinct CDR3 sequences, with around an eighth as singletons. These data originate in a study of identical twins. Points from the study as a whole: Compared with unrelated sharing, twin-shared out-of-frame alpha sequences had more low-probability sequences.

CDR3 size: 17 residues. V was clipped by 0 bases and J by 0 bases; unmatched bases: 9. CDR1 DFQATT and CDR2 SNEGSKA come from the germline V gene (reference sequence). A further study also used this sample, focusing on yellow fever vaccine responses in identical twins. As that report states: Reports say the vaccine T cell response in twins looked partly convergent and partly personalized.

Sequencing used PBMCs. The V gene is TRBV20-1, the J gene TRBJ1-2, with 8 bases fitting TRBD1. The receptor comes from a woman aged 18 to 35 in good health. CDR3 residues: CSARDRGTGLANYGYTF. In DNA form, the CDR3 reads TGCAGTGCTAGAGATCGGGGGACAGGCTTAGCTAACTATGGCTACACCTTC.